These 7 T cell receptor beta chains share one sample of origin, sequenced in a study of shared clonotypes between healthy human individuals. The method was immunoSEQ multiplex PCR; TCRdb's version includes in-frame clones alone and lacks a portion of them. The sample has about 2 million clones; 85% to 95% are singletons. Sample: naive CD4+ T cells sorted from blood. Subset here: CD45RA+ positively selected. Source of these receptors: a man between 18 and 35 years old in good health.

The V gene is TRBV27, the J gene TRBJ1-3; D is unresolved. The germline V gene encodes CDR1 MNHEY and CDR2 SMNVEV (reference sequence). Trimming shortened V by 1 base and J by 8 bases, and 18 bases separated the two germline ends. CDR3 length equals 16 residues. As DNA, the CDR3 is TGTGCCAGCAGTTTATATATACTAACTGCCGGAGACACCATATATTTT. The encoded protein is CASSLYILTAGDTIYF.

V is TRBV10-2 and J is TRBJ2-3, with TRBD2 matching 9 bases. Per germline, CDR1 WSHSY and CDR2 SAAADI. The trim removed 8 bases at V and 0 bases at J, leaving 6 bases unmatched. This CDR3 comprises 15 residues. CDR3 amino acids: CASAPLAGSTDTQYF. CDR3 DNA sequence: TGCGCCAGCGCCCCGCTAGCGGGGAGCACAGATACGCAGTATTTT.

The DNA for the CDR3 is TGTGCCGGACAACAAACAGGCAACACTGAAGCTTTCTTT. This codes for CAGQQTGNTEAFF. The chain has TRBV28 and TRBJ1-1, with a possible D match to TRBD1 (5 bases). The CDR3 length is 13 residues. The germline gives CDR1 MDHEN, CDR2 SYDVKM. The ends were cut back, 11 bases at V and 2 bases at J, with 15 bases in the middle.

This sequence joins TRBV6-1 and TRBJ2-3, with D hard to call. Germline V CDR1 and CDR2: MNHNS, SASEGT. The CDR3 covers 15 residues. Between the trimmed V and J ends, which lost 5 bases and 5 bases, there was a span of 17 bases. The CDR3 protein is CASSPIQGFQDTQYF. CDR3 in DNA: TGTGCCAGCAGTCCGATTCAAGGTTTCCAAGATACGCAGTATTTT.

The rearrangement links TRBV5-1 to TRBJ1-2; possibly TRBD1 for D (6 bases). The germline CDR1 and CDR2 sequences are SGHRS and YFSETQ. The CDR3 consists of 15 residues. Trimming removed 4 bases at V and 4 bases at J, with 17 bases between. The CDR3 is CASSPTDGQSYGYTF. In nucleotides, the CDR3 is TGCGCCAGCAGCCCAACGGACGGACAGAGCTATGGCTACACCTTC.

This chain connects TRBV13 to TRBJ2-3; maybe TRBD2 (7 bases). CDR1 and CDR2 (germline): PRHDT, FYEKMQ (reference sequence). This CDR3 has 16 amino acids. Trimming stripped 2 bases from V and 5 bases from J, with 17 bases between. The CDR3 DNA follows: TGTGCCAGCAGCTTATATGTGGGGGGGCAGGTAGATACGCAGTATTTT. This translates into CASSLYVGGQVDTQYF.

The sample holds one count of this clone. The V and J genes are TRBV19 and TRBJ1-2; unclear D gene. CDR1 and CDR2 from the germline V gene are LNHDA and SQIVND (reference sequence). The CDR3 sequence is 14 residues long. V lost 10 bases and J lost 2, with 17 bases in between. The CDR3 here is CATKTGPGNYGYTF. The CDR3 DNA reads as TGTGCCACCAAGACCGGGCCGGGGAACTATGGCTACACCTTC. Using reference TRBV19 and TRBJ1-2 for the parts outside the CDR3, the full variable domain is DGGITQSPKYLFRKEGQNVTLSCEQNLNHDAMYWYRQDPGQGLRLIYYSQIVNDFQKGDIAEGYSVSREKKESFPLTVTSAQKNPTAFYLCATKTGPGNYGYTFGSGTRLTVV.